These T cell receptor beta chains were read from a single sample in a study of blood T cell repertoires in COVID-19. Using immunoSEQ multiplex PCR, the repertoire was profiled, and TCRdb retains in-frame clones only, with some absent. The sample yields 70,000 to 100,000 clones, about four fifths seen once. Sample: peripheral blood. These receptors were taken from a woman older than 75 with acute or convalescent COVID-19. CDR3s leave out the opening cysteine and the closing phenylalanine or tryptophan.

v_gene,j_gene,CDR3aa
TRBV2,TRBJ2-7,ASSEEQGGAQY
TRBV7-9,TRBJ1-4,ASSLRTDNEKLF
TRBV28,TRBJ1-5,AIDRGPRQPQH
TRBV5-1,TRBJ2-3,ASSLSAGARDTQY
TRBV5-1,TRBJ2-2,ASSLGQGAGTGELF
TRBV24-1,TRBJ1-5,ATQRGQGGNQPQH
TRBV11-2,TRBJ1-4,ASSWGQKTTNEKLF
TRBV5-6,TRBJ2-7,ASSFPGTGAYEQY
TRBV11-2,TRBJ2-3,ASSGSGGATTDTQY
TRBV7-3,TRBJ2-3,ASSSNTDTQY
TRBV7-9,TRBJ1-1,ASSLLQGTAF
TRBV19,TRBJ1-1,ASRAGAVANTEAF
TRBV13,TRBJ2-2,ASSLGFPGSTRILNTGELF
TRBV7-9,TRBJ2-5,ASSFLLSAETQY
TRBV9,TRBJ1-1,ASSVDTGKAF
TRBV2,TRBJ2-1,ASPTGSGGSSSYNEQF
TRBV30,TRBJ2-7,AGGGPYEQY
TRBV7-2,TRBJ1-2,ASSLVSGQGNYGYT
TRBV5-6,TRBJ2-5,ASSPGGGYQETQY
TRBV9,TRBJ1-2,ASSVGAGNGYT
TRBV6-5,TRBJ2-7,ASSRTYSSYEQY
TRBV24-1,TRBJ1-2,ATSVGGYDYGYT
TRBV13,TRBJ1-2,ASSLRGPGTGPLSGYGYT
TRBV3-1/TRBV3-2,TRBJ2-5,ASSLGLAGAETQY
TRBV30,TRBJ2-3,AWTGRGYTDTQY
TRBV30,TRBJ2-7,AWGLGLYEQY
TRBV7-2,TRBJ1-3,ASSLGQLSGNTIY
TRBV6-5,TRBJ1-5,ASSYARGNQPQH
TRBV12-3/TRBV12-4,TRBJ2-3,ASGTPDTQY
TRBV3-1/TRBV3-2,TRBJ1-4,ASSRAEEKLF
TRBV19,TRBJ1-2,ASSIQPGNYGYT
TRBV30,TRBJ1-1,AWSVSSNTEAF
TRBV19,TRBJ2-3,ASSKGQLLDTQY
TRBV18,TRBJ2-3,ASSPITGFGPDTQY
TRBV29-1,TRBJ2-3,SAGLAGGTDTQY
TRBV11-2,TRBJ2-1,ASSDPGGAVFGNEQF
TRBV4-2,TRBJ2-1,ASSHSGTSGYNEQF
TRBV28,TRBJ1-1,ASGNQVVGGDTEAF
TRBV20-1,TRBJ1-2,SARTDYGYT
TRBV6-4,TRBJ2-2,ASSVRSGAGELF